This TCR beta chain stems from a study of graft-versus-host responses after intestinal transplantation. Study as a whole: Among the recipients, all got anti-thymocyte globulin induction and then tacrolimus and steroids for two to four years. Findings of the study overall: Analysis identified GvH clones in recipient marrow, with some appearing first in ileum or blood.

Points on this clone: Its antigen is not identified.

Some clones are missing from TCRdb's copy, which holds only in-frame ones; the method was immunoSEQ multiplex PCR. The sample holds approximately 75,000 clones; about 94% are singletons and the top ten take 0.53%. The CDR3 is 15 residues long. The V gene's germline CDR1 is MDHEN and CDR2 SYDVKM. J was trimmed by 7 bases and V by 3 bases; bases with no gene match: 7. The chain uses TRBV28 and TRBJ2-1; TRBD1 agrees at 9 bases. The source was unstimulated CD8+ T cells sorted from spleen or lymph node cells, collected before intestinal transplant. This TCR was sampled from a human donor who received an intestinal transplant. CDR3 sequence (DNA): TGTGCCAGCAGTTTTCGTCGGACAGGGGATAATGAGCAGTTCTTC. It translates to CASSFRRTGDNEQFF.